One T cell receptor (beta chain) is described in this entry. Its specific antigen is unknown. Per-base qualities were not stored, and no clone one base away is much larger. The CDR3, cysteine through phenylalanine, is 18 amino acids long. CDR3 DNA is the only sequence kept; it has 54 bases, read in frame from the first base. For this chain, trimming is 0 bases at the V end and 5 bases at the J end, and the number of junction bases without a gene match is 8. Reading the germline V gene gives CDR1 SGHVS and CDR2 FQNEAQ. This entry comes from a study of shared clonotypes between healthy human individuals (TCRdb year 2020). Background for the entire study: Three men and a couple of women, aged 18 to 49 years, made up the cohort. Per donor, three plates each were used for CD4 naive and CD4 memory, two for CD8 naive, and one for CD8 memory. Blood TCR repertoires of 5 or 6 healthy adults were deeply sequenced to estimate repertoire size and the extent of clonotype sharing between individuals. To increase sequencing depth and limit assay-specific biases, TCR repertoire library preparation and sequencing were carried out by different laboratories using diverse techniques. Per donor, leukapheresis produced somewhere between about 0.85 and 9.5 billion PBMCs. Points the paper makes about the study in general: Across four donors, around 5% of naive CD4, approximately 3.5% of naive CD8, under 2.5% of memory CD4, and 0.4% of memory CD8 clonotypes were shared. Clonotypes shared by all four sorted-subset donors showed higher generation probabilities than non-shared clonotypes. Estimated clonotype richness was generally larger for naive than for memory subsets. Based on pairwise subsampling, the degree of clonotype sharing among donors was expected to be affected by sequencing depth. Even with the large sequencing depth, rarefaction of the sorted-subset datasets indicated that sequencing was incomplete. Sampling was restricted to blood, and TCR repertoires in tissue are likely to differ from TCR repertoires in blood. The genetic and exposure-history diversity represented was limited by the small number of donors.

The donors were healthy, HIV-negative adults who had no recently reported acute infections or vaccinations. Only Caucasian adults living in Nashville, Tennessee, USA were represented among the donors. CD4+ T cells were enriched by magnetic negative selection; naive cells were then positively selected on CD45RA, and the negative fraction formed the memory subset. Blood was obtained by leukapheresis, after which PBMCs were separated by Ficoll-Histopaque density gradient centrifugation and cryopreserved in liquid nitrogen vapor phase. Analytical flow cytometry was used to check the purity and quantity of each magnetically sorted T cell population. Each sorted fraction had its genomic DNA isolated and then quantified by UV absorbance on a Nanodrop 2000c. Using the deep immunoSEQ assay, TCR CDR3 regions were amplified from genomic DNA by multiplex PCR. Extracted genomic DNA from each cell subset was spread evenly across all wells of several immunoSEQ 96-well plates, with each plate serving as a replicate. For sorted subsets, each replicate PCR was loaded with 200 to 250 ng genomic DNA, equivalent to 30,000 or so T cell genomes. Purified libraries were measured with a Qubit 3.0 fluorometer, size-checked on a Bioanalyzer 2100, and measured again with the KAPA Library Quantification kit. Each immunoSEQ 96-well plate was sequenced on its own single-read 150-cycle Illumina NextSeq 550 flow cell. In the original analysis: Because only junctional sequences without quality scores were contained in the immunoSEQ output, filtering matching that applied to full-length reads could not be performed. Sequences were annotated with PyIR, a Python wrapper for IgBLAST v1.9, using IMGT germline references to assign V/J genes and CDR3. Reads were removed for weak V/J assignments (E-value above 1e-6), missing CDR3, stop codons, out-of-frame junctions, or ambiguous translated residues. A V3J clonotype was defined by an identical inferred V gene, J gene, and CDR3 amino acid sequence. The percentage overlap between two repertoires was calculated by dividing the number of shared unique clonotypes by the size of the smaller repertoire. Richness of each repertoire was evaluated using RTK rarefaction, the Chao1 estimator, and Recon v2.1 estimates of unobserved clonotypes. For all TCRbeta clonotypes obtained by the gDNA method from a few donors, generation probabilities were computed with OLGA. TCRdb obtained this table from immuneACCESS and retained in-frame rearrangements with V and J assigned. These tables miss some clones; where compared with another copy, unresolved V genes account for less than half of the shortfall, and the remainder is unexplained. That table furnishes V, J and clone size, whereas the DNA furnished D and trimming. The sample table holds approximately 1,500,000 clones, of which around 98% were seen once. About 0.4% of the sample lies in the top ten.

The rearranged chain carries TRBV7-8 and TRBJ2-2, with 11 bases in between that match TRBD2. The clonotype comes from a young man in good health. The material sequenced was naive CD4+ T cells sorted from blood. Taken with the paper, the label for cell subset or site translates to: CD45RA+ positively selected. The CDR3 in this case is CASSLARLAGGITGELFF. The DNA sequence is as follows: TGTGCCAGCAGCTTAGCGCGGCTAGCGGGAGGTATTACCGGGGAGCTGTTTTTT.